One T cell receptor (beta chain) is described in this entry. Trimming took 4 bases from V and 4 from J; bases not matched to a gene: 4. The CDR3 is 13 residues long. CDR1 is SQVTM and CDR2 is ANQGSEA in the germline V gene. This specimen belongs to a study of blood T cell repertoires in COVID-19. At the level of the study: Spain, Italy and the United States supplied samples that represented acute and convalescent COVID-19. T cells, B-cell-depleted T cells, or PBMCs provided the cDNA or gDNA that served as material.

In the authors' workflow: Estimation of nucleated cell counts relied on the amplification of reference gene primers. Here immunoSEQ multiplex PCR was the method, and the copy in TCRdb shows in-frame clones only, minus some. V, J and clone size are taken as reported in that table, and D and trimming were inferred from the DNA itself. The table includes 96,000 or so clones, approximately 80% detected once. Patients at the Seattle site were enrolled during active infection and followed longitudinally. The source of this sequence is an elderly man with COVID-19, enrolled during active disease. The chain combines TRBV29-1 with TRBJ1-1; 9 bases match TRBD1. Material: peripheral blood. The CDR3 sequence is CSVGTGGGTEAFF. Written as DNA, the CDR3 is TGCAGCGTTGGTACAGGGGGCGGCACTGAAGCTTTCTTT.